This TCR beta chain was retrieved from a study of OX40 agonist ivuxolimab in advanced cancers. Study information: Antecedent anti-PD-1, anti-PD-L1 or anti-CTLA-4 therapy was permissible, with roughly 36% having received some. General study points: Low clonal expansion, among the lowest seen, marked partial responders at 0.1-3.0 mg/kg.

The table came from immunoSEQ multiplex PCR; TCRdb's copy has only in-frame clones and leaves some out. The sample includes some 50,000 clones, approximately 83% seen only once; the top ten take roughly 13%. Patients were excluded for autoimmune disease history or systemic immunosuppression. A remark on this clone: The antigen is undetermined.

Sample: CD4+ or CD8+ T cells sorted from blood, taken in a trial of the OX40 agonist ivuxolimab. This TCR was recovered from an adult with an advanced solid tumor such as melanoma, head and neck, liver or kidney cancer.

CDR3 nucleotide sequence: TGCGCCAGCAGCCTGGAACCAATCTCCTACGAGCAGTACTTC. This codes for CASSLEPISYEQYF. The chain employs TRBV4-1 and TRBJ2-7, with no clear D. Germline V gene lookup returns CDR1 MGHRA and CDR2 YSYEKL. V lost 4 bases, J lost 0 bases, and 10 bases lay in between. This CDR3 is 14 amino acids long.